This T cell receptor beta chain is from a study of human T cells and chemical hapten exposure. Broader study findings: Healthy people's immune response may differ from that of the donors, who had alopecia.

Details on this clonotype: Its antigen is not identified.

The library tagged individual cDNA molecules with unique molecular identifiers. MiXCR was run by TCRdb on the RACE reads, yielding one entry per CDR3 protein. The sample consists of 240,000 or so distinct CDR3 sequences, approximately 8.6% of them appearing once. As to time point: pre-sensitization, week 0. The sample's treatment: therapeutic diphenylcyclopropenone sensitization with weekly scalp DPC. Blood sampling preceded each patch test application. The germline gives CDR1 LGHDT, CDR2 YNNKEL (reference sequence). Trimming left V 1 base short and J 1 base short, with 11 bases between. The CDR3 is 16 amino acids.

This clonotype was sampled from a woman between 40 and 55 years old with alopecia areata. Some clones in this sample may be carry-over from other donors' samples. The material sequenced was whole blood, taken in connection with sensitization to the hapten diphenylcyclopropenone (DPC). The chain has TRBV3-1 and TRBJ2-4, with a possible D match to TRBD1 (5 bases). The CDR3 reads CASSQGQGFAKNIQYF. The CDR3 coding sequence is TGTGCCAGCAGCCAAGGTCAGGGATTCGCCAAAAACATTCAGTACTTC.